The following is a TCR beta chain sequence with its context. Its antigen remains unidentified. Only patients with CD8+CD57+ cell expansion on flow cytometry were chosen for sequencing. The study sampled blood from patients who had received no therapy. Genomic DNA was employed as the template in profiling TCR beta VDJ and CDR3. From the reads, TCRdb called clonotypes with MiXCR, one entry per CDR3 protein. Seen here are about 160,000 distinct CDR3 sequences, roughly 48% observed once, and the top ten hold approximately 3%. The sample originates from a study of CD8+CD57+ T cells in acquired aplastic anemia. About the research overall: Average DNA yield from sorted CD4+ and CD8+ cells was around 3 ug. Study results and limitations: Controls did not differ significantly from patients in CD8+ Simpson's diversity.

The TCR sequence derives from a human donor with aplastic anemia. The specimen sequenced was sorted CD4+, CD8+, or CD8+CD57+ T cells (not recorded which) from PBMCs.

The CDR3 spells CAGQGIGTDTQYF. The CDR3 region has the DNA TGTGCCGGACAGGGTATTGGCACAGATACGCAGTATTTT. The chain combines TRBV7-9 with TRBJ2-3; TRBD1 agrees at 8 bases. In germline, CDR1 is SEHNR, CDR2 FQNEAQ (reference sequence). The CDR3 spans 13 residues. V was clipped by 11 bases and J by 1 base; unmatched bases: 5.